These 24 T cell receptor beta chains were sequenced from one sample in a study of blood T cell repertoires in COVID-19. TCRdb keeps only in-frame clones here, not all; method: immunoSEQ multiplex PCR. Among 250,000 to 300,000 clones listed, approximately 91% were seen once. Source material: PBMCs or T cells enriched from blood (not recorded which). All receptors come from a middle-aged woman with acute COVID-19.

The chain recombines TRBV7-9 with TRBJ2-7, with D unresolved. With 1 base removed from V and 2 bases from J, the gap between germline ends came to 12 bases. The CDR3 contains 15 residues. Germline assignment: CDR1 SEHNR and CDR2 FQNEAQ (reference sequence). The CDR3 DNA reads TGTGCCAGCAGCTTAGGAGGAGACGTGACCTACGAGCAGTACTTC. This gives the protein CASSLGGDVTYEQYF.

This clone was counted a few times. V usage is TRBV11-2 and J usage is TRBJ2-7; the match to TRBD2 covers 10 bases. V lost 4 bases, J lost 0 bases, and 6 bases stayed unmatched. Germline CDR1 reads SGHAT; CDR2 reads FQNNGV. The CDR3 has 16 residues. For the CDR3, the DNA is TGTGCCAGCAGCTCGGAACTAGCGGGGTTCTCCTACGAGCAGTACTTC. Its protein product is CASSSELAGFSYEQYF.

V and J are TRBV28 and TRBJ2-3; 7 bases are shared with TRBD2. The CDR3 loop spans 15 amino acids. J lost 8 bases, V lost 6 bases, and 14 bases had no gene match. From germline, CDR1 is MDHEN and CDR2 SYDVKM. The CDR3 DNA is TGTGCCAGCAGCCCGGGAGGACTAGAGGGTGGTACGCAGTATTTT. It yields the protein CASSPGGLEGGTQYF.

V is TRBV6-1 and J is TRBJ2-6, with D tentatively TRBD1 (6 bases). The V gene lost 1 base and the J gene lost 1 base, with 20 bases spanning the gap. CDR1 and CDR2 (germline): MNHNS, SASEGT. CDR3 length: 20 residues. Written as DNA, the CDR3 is TGTGCCAGCAGTGAAGTTGGGACACCTTTTCGAGGATCTGGGGCCAACGTCCTGACTTTC. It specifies CASSEVGTPFRGSGANVLTF.

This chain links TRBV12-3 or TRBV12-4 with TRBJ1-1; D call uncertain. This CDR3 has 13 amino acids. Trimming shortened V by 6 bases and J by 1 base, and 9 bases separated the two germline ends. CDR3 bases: TGTGCCAGCAGCACGCGCCGGAACACTGAAGCTTTCTTT. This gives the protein CASSTRRNTEAFF.

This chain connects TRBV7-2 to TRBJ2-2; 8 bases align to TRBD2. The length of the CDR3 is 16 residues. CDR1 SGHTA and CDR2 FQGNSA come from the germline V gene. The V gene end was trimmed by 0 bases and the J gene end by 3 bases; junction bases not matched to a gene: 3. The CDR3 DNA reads TGTGCCAGCAGCTTAGCTGGGACTAGGGACACCGGGGAGCTGTTTTTT. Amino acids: CASSLAGTRDTGELFF.

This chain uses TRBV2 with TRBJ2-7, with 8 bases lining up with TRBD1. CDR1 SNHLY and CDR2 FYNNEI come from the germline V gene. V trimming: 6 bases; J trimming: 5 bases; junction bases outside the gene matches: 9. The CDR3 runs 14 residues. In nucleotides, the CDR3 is TGTGCCAGCAGCGAAAGACAGGGGCAGAACGAGCAGTACTTC. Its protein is CASSERQGQNEQYF. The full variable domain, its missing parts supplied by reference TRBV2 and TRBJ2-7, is EPEVTQTPSHQVTQMGQEVILRCVPISNHLYFYWYRQILGQKVEFLVSFYNNEISEKSEIFDDQFSVERPDGSNFTLKIRSTKLEDSAMYFCASSERQGQNEQYFGPGTRLTVT.

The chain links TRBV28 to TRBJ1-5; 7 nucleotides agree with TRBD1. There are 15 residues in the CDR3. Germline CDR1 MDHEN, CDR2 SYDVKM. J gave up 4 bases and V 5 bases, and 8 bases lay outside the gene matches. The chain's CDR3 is CASSTQGKGNQPQHF. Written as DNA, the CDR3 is TGTGCCAGCAGTACACAGGGGAAGGGAAATCAGCCCCAGCATTTT. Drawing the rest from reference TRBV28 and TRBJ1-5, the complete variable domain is DVKVTQSSRYLVKRTGEKVFLECVQDMDHENMFWYRQDPGLGLRLIYFSYDVKMKEKGDIPEGYSVSREKKERFSLILESASTNQTSMYLCASSTQGKGNQPQHFGDGTRLSIL.

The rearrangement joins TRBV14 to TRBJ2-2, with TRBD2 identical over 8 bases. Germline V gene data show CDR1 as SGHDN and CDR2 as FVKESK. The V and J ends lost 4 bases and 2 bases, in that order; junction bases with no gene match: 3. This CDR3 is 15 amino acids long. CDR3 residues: CASSRGLVNTGELFF. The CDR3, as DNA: TGTGCCAGCAGCCGGGGACTAGTTAACACCGGGGAGCTGTTTTTT.

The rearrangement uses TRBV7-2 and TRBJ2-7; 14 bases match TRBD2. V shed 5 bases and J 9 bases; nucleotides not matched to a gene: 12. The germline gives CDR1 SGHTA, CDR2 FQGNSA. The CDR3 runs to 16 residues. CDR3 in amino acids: CASSPRGTSGSIPQYF. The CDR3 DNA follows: TGTGCCAGCAGCCCCCGAGGGACTAGCGGGAGTATACCGCAGTACTTC.

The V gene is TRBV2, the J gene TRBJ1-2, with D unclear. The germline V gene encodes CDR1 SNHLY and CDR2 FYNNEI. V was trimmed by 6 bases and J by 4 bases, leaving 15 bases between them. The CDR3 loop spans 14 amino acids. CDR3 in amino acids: CASSDPSGTYGYTF. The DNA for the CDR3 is TGTGCCAGCAGCGACCCCTCGGGAACCTATGGCTACACCTTC. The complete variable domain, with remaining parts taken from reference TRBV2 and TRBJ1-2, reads EPEVTQTPSHQVTQMGQEVILRCVPISNHLYFYWYRQILGQKVEFLVSFYNNEISEKSEIFDDQFSVERPDGSNFTLKIRSTKLEDSAMYFCASSDPSGTYGYTFGSGTRLTVV.

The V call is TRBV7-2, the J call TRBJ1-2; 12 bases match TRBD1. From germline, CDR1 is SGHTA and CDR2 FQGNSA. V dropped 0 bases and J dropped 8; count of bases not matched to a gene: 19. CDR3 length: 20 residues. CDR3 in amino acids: CASSLALGPGQGAISVGYTF. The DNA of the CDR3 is TGTGCCAGCAGCTTAGCGCTAGGCCCGGGACAGGGGGCAATTTCGGTGGGCTACACCTTC.

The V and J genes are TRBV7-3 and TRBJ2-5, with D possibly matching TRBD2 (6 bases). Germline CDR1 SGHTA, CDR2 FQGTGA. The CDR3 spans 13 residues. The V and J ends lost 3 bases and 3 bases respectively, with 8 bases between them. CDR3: CASSFGLKETQYF. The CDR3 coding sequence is TGTGCCAGCAGCTTTGGACTAAAAGAGACCCAGTACTTC.

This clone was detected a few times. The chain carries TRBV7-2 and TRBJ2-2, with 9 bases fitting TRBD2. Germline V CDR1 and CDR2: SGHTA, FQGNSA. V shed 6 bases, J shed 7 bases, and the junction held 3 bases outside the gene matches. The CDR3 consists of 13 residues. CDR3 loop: CASSYSGGGELFF. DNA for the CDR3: TGTGCCAGCAGTTATAGCGGGGGCGGGGAGCTGTTTTTT.

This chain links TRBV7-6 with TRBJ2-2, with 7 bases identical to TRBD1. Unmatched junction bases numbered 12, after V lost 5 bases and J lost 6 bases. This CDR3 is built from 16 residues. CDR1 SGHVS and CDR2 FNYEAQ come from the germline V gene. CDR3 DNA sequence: TGTGCCAGCAGCGAAGAGGGGGCCCACGAGGCCGGGGAGCTGTTTTTT. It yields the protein CASSEEGAHEAGELFF.

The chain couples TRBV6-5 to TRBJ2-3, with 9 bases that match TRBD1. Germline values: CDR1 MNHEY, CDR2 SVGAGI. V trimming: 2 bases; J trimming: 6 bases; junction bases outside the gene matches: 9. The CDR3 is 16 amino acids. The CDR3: CASSYTGTGYRDTQYF. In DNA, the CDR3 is TGTGCCAGCAGTTACACGGGGACAGGGTACAGGGATACGCAGTATTTT.

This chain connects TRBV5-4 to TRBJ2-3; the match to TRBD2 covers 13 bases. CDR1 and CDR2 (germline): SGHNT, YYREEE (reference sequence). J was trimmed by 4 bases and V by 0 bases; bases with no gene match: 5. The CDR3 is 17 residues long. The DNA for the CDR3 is TGTGCCAGCAGCTTGGGGGGACTAGCGGGAAGTGCAGATACGCAGTATTTT. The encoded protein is CASSLGGLAGSADTQYF.

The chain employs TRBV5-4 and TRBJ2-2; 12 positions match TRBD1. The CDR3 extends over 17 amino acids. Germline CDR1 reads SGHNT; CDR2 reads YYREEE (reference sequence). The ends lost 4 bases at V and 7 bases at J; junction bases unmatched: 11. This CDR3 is CASSPRDRGRGIGELFF. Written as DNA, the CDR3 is TGTGCCAGCAGCCCACGGGACAGGGGGCGCGGTATCGGGGAGCTGTTTTTT.

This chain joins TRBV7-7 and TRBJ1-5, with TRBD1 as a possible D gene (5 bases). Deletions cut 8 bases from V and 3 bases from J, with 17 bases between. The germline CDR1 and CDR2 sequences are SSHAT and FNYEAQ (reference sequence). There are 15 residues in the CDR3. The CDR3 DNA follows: TGTGCCAGCGGCCTTTTCTCAGGGTCCAATCAGCCCCAGCATTTT. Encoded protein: CASGLFSGSNQPQHF.

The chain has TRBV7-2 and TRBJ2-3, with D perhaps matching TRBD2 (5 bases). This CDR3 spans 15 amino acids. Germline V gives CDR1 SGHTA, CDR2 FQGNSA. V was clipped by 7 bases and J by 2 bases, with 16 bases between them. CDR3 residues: CASTRRLADTDTQYF. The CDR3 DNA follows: TGTGCCAGCACCCGTCGGCTAGCAGACACAGATACGCAGTATTTT.

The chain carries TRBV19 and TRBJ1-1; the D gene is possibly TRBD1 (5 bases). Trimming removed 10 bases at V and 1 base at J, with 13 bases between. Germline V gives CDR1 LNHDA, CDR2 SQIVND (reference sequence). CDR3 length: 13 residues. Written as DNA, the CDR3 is TGTGCCACTCAGACAGTTAGGAACACTGAAGCTTTCTTT. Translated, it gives CATQTVRNTEAFF.

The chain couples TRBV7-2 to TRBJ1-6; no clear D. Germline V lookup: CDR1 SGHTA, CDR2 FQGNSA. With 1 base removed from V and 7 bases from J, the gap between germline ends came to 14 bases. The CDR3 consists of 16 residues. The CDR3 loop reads CASSLDRPGKNSPLHF. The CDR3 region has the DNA TGTGCCAGCAGCTTAGATCGGCCGGGGAAGAATTCACCCCTCCACTTT.

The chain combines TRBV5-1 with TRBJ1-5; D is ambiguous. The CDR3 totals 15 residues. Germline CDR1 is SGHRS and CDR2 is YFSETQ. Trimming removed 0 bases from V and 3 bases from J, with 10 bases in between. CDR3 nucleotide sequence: TGCGCCAGCAGCTTGGGCGGGTCTAACAATCAGCCCCAGCATTTT. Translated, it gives CASSLGGSNNQPQHF.

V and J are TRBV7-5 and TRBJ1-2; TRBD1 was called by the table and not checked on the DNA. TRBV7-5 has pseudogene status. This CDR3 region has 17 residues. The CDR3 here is CVRSPRPLTCLSSGYTF. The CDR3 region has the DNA TGTGTCAGAAGCCCCCGGCCCCTGACATGTTTAAGTTCTGGCTACACCTTC.